The subject of this entry is one T cell receptor beta chain. What this receptor recognizes is not known. No much larger clone is present one base from it, and per-base qualities are unavailable. Whole blood was collected in K2EDTA tubes by collaborating institutions according to the institutions' own protocols. For TCRbeta analysis, collaborators shipped samples as frozen whole blood, isolated PBMCs, or DNA extracted from either of those sample types. TCRbeta CDR3 regions were amplified from genomic DNA using the immunoSEQ Assay, a bias-controlled multiplex PCR. The original pipeline was this. Nucleated cell counts per sample were estimated from amplification of reference gene primers within the assay. To quantify the absolute abundance of each unique TCRbeta CDR3 rearrangement, sequence reads were collapsed and filtered. For each sample, productive Simpson clonality was calculated as the square root of Simpson's diversity index over productive rearrangements. Here the immuneACCESS table is served through TCRdb, limited to in-frame sequences with V and J called. Missing clones are a known gap in these copies; in checked studies unresolved V genes cover under half, and the rest lacks a known reason. That table furnishes V, J and clone size, whereas the DNA furnished D and trimming. Recorded for this sample are over 60,000 clones; about 80% of them occurred a single time. The biggest ten clones account for less than 25% of the sample.

The data are from a study of blood T cell repertoires in COVID-19 (TCRdb year 2020). With regard to the full study: The collaborator samples originated in the United States, Italy and Spain and spanned the acute and convalescent phases of COVID-19. Where available, HLA class I and class II types were taken from metadata supplied by the sample provider and were not determined by assay-based typing. The prospective study material was composed of cDNA or gDNA derived from T cells, B-cell-depleted T cells, or PBMCs. Subjects who had been exposed to COVID-19, were actively infected with it, or had recovered from it provided the deeply sampled blood TCRbeta repertoires that made up the dataset. The sample metadata nearly always contained a de-identified subject ID, COVID-19 status, age in years and sex. The repertoires were released in a freely available public database intended as a resource for research on the immune response to SARS-CoV-2. The samples were drawn from the first 160 participants of the ongoing ImmuneRACE study and from roughly 1,300 subjects provided by 6 global collaborators.

What the authors observed across the whole study: How much clinical and demographic metadata was included differed by source and by participant, and the metadata was provided uncurated.

This TCR was sampled from a man older than 75 with active or convalescent COVID-19. The sample was peripheral blood.

This receptor has the CDR3 CASSILAAPYNEQFF. The nucleotide sequence reads as follows: TGTGCCAGCAGTATCCTAGCGGCACCCTACAATGAGCAGTTCTTC. This receptor chain uses TRBV6-2 or TRBV6-3 and TRBJ2-1; the central 7 bases match TRBD2. Including cysteine and phenylalanine, the CDR3 has 15 amino acids. Here the CDR3 DNA is all that survives: 45 bases in frame from base 1. The junction shows trimming of 5 bases on V and 2 bases on J, and the gene matches do not reach 6 bases of it. Sequences MNHEY (CDR1) and SVGEGT (CDR2) are obtained from the germline V gene.